Given below is one TCR beta chain in context. Its antigen is unidentified. This sample stems from a study of T cell responses to AZD1222 COVID-19 vaccine. Study-wide results and limits: Sampling captured repertoires only after the peak T cell response.

Data came from immunoSEQ multiplex PCR; TCRdb stores just in-frame clones and leaves some out. Here the sample spans about 120,000 clones, roughly 87% being singletons. V lost 5 bases and J lost 4, with 18 bases in between. The V gene's germline CDR1 is SNHLY and CDR2 FYNNEI. CDR3 length: 15 amino acids. The chain is built from TRBV2 and TRBJ2-7, with a tentative D call TRBD2 (6 bases). The sequences come from peripheral blood, collected 28 days after the second AZD1222 dose. The clonotype was recovered from an adult who received the AZD1222 COVID-19 vaccine. This CDR3 reads CASSSSRGASYEQYF. CDR3 nucleotide sequence: TGTGCCAGCAGTTCCTCTCGCGGGGCGTCGTACGAGCAGTACTTC.